This TCR beta chain was identified in a study of metastatic and nonmetastatic thyroid tumors. In germline, CDR1 is MDHEN, CDR2 SYDVKM. The CDR3 has 14 amino acids. Nobody among the patients had been given any treatment before thyroid surgery. TCRdb re-called the PCR reads through MiXCR. The table shows approximately 32,000 clones, with 15% occurring only once. This clone was observed a few times. A read error may produce the germline difference seen at one junction end. The J gene is TRBJ1-5, the V gene TRBV28; 7 positions match TRBD1. Sequenced material: blood. This TCR came from a male donor with papillary thyroid cancer or a benign thyroid nodule (not recorded which). Some clones in this sample may be carry-over from other donors' samples. CDR3 residues: CASIKRQGNHPQHF. The CDR3 coding sequence is TGTGCCAGCATTAAACGACAGGGCAATCATCCCCAGCATTTT.